The text below deals with one T cell receptor beta chain. The data originate from a study of OX40 agonist ivuxolimab in advanced cancers. Using immunoSEQ multiplex PCR, the repertoire was profiled, and TCRdb retains in-frame clones only, with some absent. The data show 90,000 or so clones, with around 87% seen just once and roughly 4.5% held by the top ten. Material: CD4+ or CD8+ T cells sorted from blood, obtained in a trial of the OX40 agonist ivuxolimab. This TCR came from an adult with an advanced solid tumor such as melanoma, head and neck, liver or kidney cancer.

This chain's CDR3 is CASSSTTGIEQFF. The CDR3 DNA sequence: TGTGCCAGCAGCTCTACAACAGGGATTGAGCAGTTCTTC. The chain carries TRBV5-4 and TRBJ2-1; D may be TRBD1 (6 bases). Germline V gene data show CDR1 as SGHNT and CDR2 as YYREEE (reference sequence). V lost 3 bases to trimming and J lost 9 bases, with 13 bases between them. This CDR3 region has 13 residues.